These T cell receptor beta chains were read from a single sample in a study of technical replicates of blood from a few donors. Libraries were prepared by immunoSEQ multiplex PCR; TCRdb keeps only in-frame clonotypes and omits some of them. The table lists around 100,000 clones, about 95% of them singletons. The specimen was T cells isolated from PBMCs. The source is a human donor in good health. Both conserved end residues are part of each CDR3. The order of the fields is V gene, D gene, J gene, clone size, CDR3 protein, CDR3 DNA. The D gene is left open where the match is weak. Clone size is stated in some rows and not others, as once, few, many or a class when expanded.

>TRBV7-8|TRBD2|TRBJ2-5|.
CASSKTSGIRETQYF
TGTGCCAGCAGCAAGACTAGCGGGATAAGGGAGACCCAGTACTTC
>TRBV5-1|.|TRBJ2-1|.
CASSHSGSYNEQFF
TGCGCCAGCAGCCATAGCGGATCCTACAATGAGCAGTTCTTC
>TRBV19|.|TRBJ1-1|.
CASSEGVGTEAFF
TGTGCCAGTAGTGAAGGAGTCGGAACTGAAGCTTTCTTT
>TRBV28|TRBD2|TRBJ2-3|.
CASSKLAGPTDTQYF
TGTGCCAGCAGCAAGTTAGCGGGCCCCACAGATACGCAGTATTTT
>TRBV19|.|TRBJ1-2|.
CASSIVGANYGYTF
TGTGCCAGTAGTATAGTGGGGGCGAACTATGGCTACACCTTC
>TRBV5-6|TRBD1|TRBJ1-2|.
CASSPRGPKGYGYTF
TGTGCCAGCAGCCCCAGGGGGCCTAAGGGCTATGGCTACACCTTC
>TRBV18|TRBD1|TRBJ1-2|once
CASSRPGTGENGYTF
TGTGCCAGCTCCCGTCCCGGGACAGGGGAGAATGGCTACACCTTC
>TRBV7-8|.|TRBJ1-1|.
CASSLDSQKAFF
TGTGCCAGCAGTTTGGACAGCCAAAAAGCTTTCTTT
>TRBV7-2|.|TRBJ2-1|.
CASSLLGLSEQFF
TGTGCCAGCAGCTTACTGGGACTGAGTGAGCAGTTCTTC
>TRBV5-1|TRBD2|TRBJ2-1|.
CASSLASGTYNEQFF
TGCGCCAGCAGCTTGGCTAGCGGGACCTACAATGAGCAGTTCTTC
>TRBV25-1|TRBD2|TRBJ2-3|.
CASLAGAGDTQYF
TGTGCCAGTCTAGCGGGAGCAGGAGATACGCAGTATTTT
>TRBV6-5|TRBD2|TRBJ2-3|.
CASSYLAGRTDTQYF
TGTGCCAGCAGTTACCTAGCGGGACGTACAGATACGCAGTATTTT
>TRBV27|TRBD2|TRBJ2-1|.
CASSLGASGRQGRFF
TGTGCCAGCAGTTTAGGCGCTAGCGGGAGGCAAGGACGGTTCTTC
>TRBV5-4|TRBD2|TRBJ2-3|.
CASSLINIGLAALTDTQYF
TGTGCCAGCAGCTTAATAAATATTGGACTAGCGGCCCTCACAGATACGCAGTATTTT
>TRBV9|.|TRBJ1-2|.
CASSVGTLQGYTF
TGTGCCAGCAGCGTCGGGACTCTTCAGGGCTACACCTTC
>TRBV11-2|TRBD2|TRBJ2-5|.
CASSGGGDRKTQYF
TGTGCCAGCAGCGGTGGGGGGGATCGGAAGACCCAGTACTTC
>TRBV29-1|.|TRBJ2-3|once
CSVWRGSTDTQYF
TGCAGCGTCTGGAGGGGCAGCACAGATACGCAGTATTTT
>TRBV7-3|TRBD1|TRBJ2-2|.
CASSAGTGGGFLRTGELFF
TGTGCCAGCAGCGCGGGGACAGGGGGCGGTTTTCTAAGGACCGGGGAGCTGTTTTTT
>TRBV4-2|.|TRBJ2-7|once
CASSQVTVQSYEQYF
TGTGCCAGCAGCCAAGTGACAGTCCAATCCTACGAGCAGTACTTC
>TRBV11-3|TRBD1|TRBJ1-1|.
CASSPGQGQAFF
TGTGCCAGCAGCCCGGGACAGGGGCAAGCTTTCTTT
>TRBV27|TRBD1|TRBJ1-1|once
CASSSGTGSYTEAFF
TGTGCCAGCAGTTCCGGGACAGGGTCGTACACTGAAGCTTTCTTT
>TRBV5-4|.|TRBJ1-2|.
CASSFDSNYGYTF
TGTGCCAGCAGCTTTGACAGCAACTATGGCTACACCTTC
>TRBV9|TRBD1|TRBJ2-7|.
CASSVGPGGEQYF
TGTGCCAGCAGCGTAGGGCCAGGGGGCGAGCAGTACTTC
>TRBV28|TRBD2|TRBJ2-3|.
CASSFQGLSGDTQYF
TGTGCCAGCAGTTTTCAGGGACTATCTGGTGATACGCAGTATTTT
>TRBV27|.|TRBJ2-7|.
CASRVLGSFDEQYF
TGTGCCAGCAGGGTTCTCGGGTCTTTCGACGAGCAGTACTTC
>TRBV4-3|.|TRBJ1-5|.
CASSQERGGAGFQPQHF
TGCGCCAGCAGCCAAGAACGGGGGGGGGCCGGCTTTCAGCCCCAGCATTTT
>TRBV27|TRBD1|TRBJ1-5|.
CASSSFGTGKLNQPQHF
TGTGCCAGCAGTTCCTTTGGGACAGGGAAATTGAATCAGCCCCAGCATTTT
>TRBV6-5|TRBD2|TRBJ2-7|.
CASSYSGGGWEQYF
TGTGCCAGCAGTTACTCCGGCGGGGGGTGGGAGCAGTACTTC
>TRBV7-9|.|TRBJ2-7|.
CASSRSSYEQYF
TGTGCCAGCAGTAGGAGCTCCTACGAGCAGTACTTC
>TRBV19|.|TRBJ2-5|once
CASSPGTLWETQYF
TGTGCCAGTAGCCCCGGGACTTTGTGGGAGACCCAGTACTTC
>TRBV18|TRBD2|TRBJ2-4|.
CASSGLAGDIQYF
TGTGCCAGCTCAGGGCTAGCGGGAGACATTCAGTACTTC
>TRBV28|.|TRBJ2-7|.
CASSPIEVYEQYF
TGTGCCAGCAGCCCAATTGAGGTCTACGAGCAGTACTTC
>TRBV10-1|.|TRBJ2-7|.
CASSESGQLYEQYF
TGCGCCAGCAGTGAAAGCGGCCAGCTATACGAGCAGTACTTC
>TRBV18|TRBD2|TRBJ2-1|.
CASSPLWGTSGVEQFF
TGTGCCAGCTCACCACTATGGGGGACTAGCGGGGTAGAGCAGTTCTTC
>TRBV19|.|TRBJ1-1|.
CASSFPDTEAFF
TGTGCCAGTAGTTTTCCGGACACTGAAGCTTTCTTT
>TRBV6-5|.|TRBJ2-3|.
CASSYYREMADTQYF
TGTGCCAGCAGTTATTACCGGGAGATGGCAGATACGCAGTATTTT
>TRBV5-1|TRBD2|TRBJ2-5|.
CATTSAGETQYF
TGCGCCACCACTAGCGCAGGGGAGACCCAGTACTTC
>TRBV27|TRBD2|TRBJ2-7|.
CASPGLAAYEQYF
TGTGCCAGCCCGGGACTAGCGGCCTACGAGCAGTACTTC
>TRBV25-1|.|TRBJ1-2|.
CASSPNPSANYGYTF
TGTGCCAGCAGCCCGAACCCGAGTGCTAACTATGGCTACACCTTC